The rows below give T cell receptor beta chains drawn from one sample of a study of regulatory T cells in long-lasting Graves disease. MiXCR, run by TCRdb on the multiplex PCR reads, gives a single entry per CDR3 protein. The sample consists of around 460,000 distinct CDR3 sequences, 14% of them appearing once. In addition, the sample was reused for a study of T cells in Graves' hyperthyroidism and ophthalmopathy.

Sequencing used peripheral blood mononuclear cells (PBMCs), obtained at new diagnosis, from a patient treated with antithyroid drugs. The receptor set was obtained from a woman in her forties or fifties with Graves disease. CDR3s include the opening cysteine and the closing phenylalanine or tryptophan. The D gene is left open where the match is weak. Not all rows give a size; the values are once, few, many and, for expanded clones, a class.

>TRBJ2-7|.|TRBV30|.
CAWASSGAGEQYF
TGTGCCTGGGCCTCCTCAGGGGCGGGGGAGCAGTACTTC
>TRBJ2-7|many|TRBV28|.
CASRYGKRRGAITYEQYF
TGTGCCAGCCGCTATGGGAAACGAAGGGGGGCAATAACCTACGAGCAGTACTTC
>TRBJ2-1|.|TRBV19|.
CASSRNRDNEQFF
TGTGCCAGTAGTAGAAACAGGGACAATGAGCAGTTCTTC
>TRBJ2-2|many|TRBV6-5|TRBD2
CASSYSGLAANTGELFF
TGTGCCAGCAGTTACTCCGGACTAGCGGCGAACACCGGGGAGCTGTTTTTT
>TRBJ2-3|few|TRBV19|.
CASSPLGGRTDTQYF
TGTGCCAGTAGTCCTTTAGGGGGGCGCACAGATACGCAGTATTTT
>TRBJ2-1|many|TRBV28|TRBD1
CASRRMTGIWIPNEQFF
TGTGCCAGCAGACGTATGACAGGGATATGGATACCCAATGAGCAGTTCTTC
>TRBJ2-5|.|TRBV25-1|.
CASSARAAETQYF
TGTGCCAGCAGTGCACGGGCAGCAGAGACCCAGTACTTC
>TRBJ2-7|few|TRBV7-6|.
CASSRGGNGYEQYF
TGTGCCAGCAGCCGGGGTGGAAATGGCTACGAGCAGTACTTC
>TRBJ2-1|.|TRBV5-1|.
CASTEQGLNYNEQFF
TGCGCCAGCACCGAACAAGGACTAAATTACAATGAGCAGTTCTTC
>TRBJ2-3|few|TRBV5-5|TRBD2
CASSPALGGGTDTQYF
TGTGCCAGCAGCCCCGCGCTGGGGGGGGGCACAGATACGCAGTATTTT
>TRBJ2-5|few|TRBV5-6|TRBD2
CASSRTSGWETQYF
TGTGCCAGCAGCCGGACTAGCGGATGGGAGACCCAGTACTTC
>TRBJ2-7|many|TRBV28|.
CASSFLLWGSSYEQYF
TGTGCCAGCAGTTTCCTCCTTTGGGGCAGCTCCTACGAGCAGTACTTC
>TRBJ2-1|many|TRBV28|.
CASTRPATYNEQFF
TGTGCCAGCACCCGCCCAGCAACCTACAATGAGCAGTTCTTC
>TRBJ1-6|many|TRBV2|TRBD1
CASGTGNSPLHF
TGTGCCAGCGGGACAGGAAATTCACCCCTCCACTTT
>TRBJ2-1|.|TRBV10-3|.
CAISEAGEQFF
TGTGCCATCAGTGAAGCTGGCGAGCAGTTCTTC
>TRBJ2-7|many|TRBV12-3/TRBV12-4|TRBD2
CASSLSLAGVEQYF
TGTGCCAGCAGTTTATCACTAGCGGGAGTCGAGCAGTACTTC